Listed here is a single T cell receptor (beta chain). What it binds is unknown. This entry comes from a study of cytomegalovirus exposure and HLA in healthy donors. Study results and caveats: An observed cluster of highly shared sequence variants was recorded as a likely sequencing artifact. Per a later analysis, HLA-associated TCR beta chains showed more clonal expansion than other, equally common TCR beta chains. A few V segments could not be told apart, such as TRBV6-2 and TRBV6-3, and were left out. Beyond CMV serostatus, there was no information to go on about immune exposure.

The PCR ran on 60 Vbeta and 13 Jbeta primers. Measured with immunoSEQ multiplex PCR; TCRdb has only the in-frame clones, and not every one. The profile shows nearly 95,000 clones, less than 65% of them singletons. The CDR3 extends over 14 amino acids. The V and J ends lost 6 bases and 2 bases, in that order; junction bases with no gene match: 7. Germline CDR1 reads MGHRA; CDR2 reads YSYEKL. What was sequenced was PBMCs. The chain has TRBV4-1 and TRBJ2-7; 7 nucleotides agree with TRBD1. This sequence originates from a woman under 40 in good health and CMV-seronegative. The CDR3 DNA reads as TGCGCCAGCAGTCCTCCGGGACAGACCTACGAGCAGTACTTC. Encoded protein: CASSPPGQTYEQYF.